Reported below is one T cell receptor beta chain. Antigen specificity is unknown. This sample was taken from a study of cytomegalovirus exposure and HLA in healthy donors. The wider study: There were some 400 genotyped donors. Of these, 81% fell in the genetic ancestry cluster associated with self-reported Caucasian donors.

The PCR had 60 Vbeta and 13 Jbeta primers. Produced via immunoSEQ multiplex PCR; TCRdb's table is partial and in-frame only. The profile shows approximately 170,000 clones, roughly 79% of them singletons. Study-wide results and limits: It was only CMV serostatus that was available as immune exposure information. V- and J-gene trimming in TCR beta was tied to a missense DCLRE1C variant by an analysis performed later.

J was trimmed by 4 bases and V by 4 bases; bases with no gene match: 8. The CDR3 contains 16 residues. Germline V gives CDR1 ENHRY, CDR2 SYGVKD. The specimen was PBMCs. The chain recombines TRBV10-3 with TRBJ2-5, with 11 bases fitting TRBD2. This TCR derives from a woman between 40 and 55 years old in good health and CMV-seronegative. The CDR3 is CAISGILAGDGETQYF. The DNA of the CDR3 is TGTGCCATCAGTGGGATACTAGCGGGAGACGGAGAGACCCAGTACTTC.